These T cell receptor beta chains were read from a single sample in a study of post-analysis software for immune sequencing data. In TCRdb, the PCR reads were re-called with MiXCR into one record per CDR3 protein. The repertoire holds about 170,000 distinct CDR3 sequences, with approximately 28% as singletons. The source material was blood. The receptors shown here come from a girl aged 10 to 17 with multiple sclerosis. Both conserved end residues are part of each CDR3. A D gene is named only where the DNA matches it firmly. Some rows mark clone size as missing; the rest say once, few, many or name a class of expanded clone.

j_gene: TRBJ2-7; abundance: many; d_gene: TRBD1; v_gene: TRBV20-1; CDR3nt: TGCAGTGTTGGGGACAGGGATTTCCACCTCGGGACCTACGAGCAGTACTTC; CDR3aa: CSVGDRDFHLGTYEQYF
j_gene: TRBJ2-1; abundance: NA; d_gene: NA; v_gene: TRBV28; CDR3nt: TGTGCCACCGCAGAGGGGGGGAATGAGCAGTTCTTC; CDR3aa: CATAEGGNEQFF
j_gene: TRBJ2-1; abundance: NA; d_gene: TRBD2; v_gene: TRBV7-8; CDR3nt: TGTGCCAGCAGCCAAAGGACTAGCGGGGGGCGAAACAATGAGCAGTTCTTC; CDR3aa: CASSQRTSGGRNNEQFF
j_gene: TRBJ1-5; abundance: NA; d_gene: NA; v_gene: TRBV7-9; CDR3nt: TGTGCCAGCAGCTTAGGTGGATCCAGGGTGTATCAGCCCCAGCATTTT; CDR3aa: CASSLGGSRVYQPQHF
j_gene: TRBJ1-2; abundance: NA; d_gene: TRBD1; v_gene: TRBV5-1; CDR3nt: TGCGCCAGCAGCCCAACGGCTGGGCCAGGGGGCGATGGCTACACCTTC; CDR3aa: CASSPTAGPGGDGYTF
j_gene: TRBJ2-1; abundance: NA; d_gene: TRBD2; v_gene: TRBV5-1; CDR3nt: TGCGCCAGCAGCTTGAAGTTGCTAGCGGGAGGTTATGAGCAGTTCTTC; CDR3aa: CASSLKLLAGGYEQFF
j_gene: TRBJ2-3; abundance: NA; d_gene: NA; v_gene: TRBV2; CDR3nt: TGTGCCAGCAGTGTTGATCCGGGAGATTGGACAGATACGCAGTATTTT; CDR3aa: CASSVDPGDWTDTQYF
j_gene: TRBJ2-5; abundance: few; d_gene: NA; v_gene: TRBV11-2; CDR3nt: TGTGCCAGCAGCTCCGACCGGGTCGTGGGGTCCCAGTACTTC; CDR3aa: CASSSDRVVGSQYF
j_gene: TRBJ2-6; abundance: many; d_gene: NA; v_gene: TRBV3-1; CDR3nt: TGTGCCAGCAGCCGGCCGGGAAGCTCTGGGGCCAACGTCCTGACTTTC; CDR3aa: CASSRPGSSGANVLTF
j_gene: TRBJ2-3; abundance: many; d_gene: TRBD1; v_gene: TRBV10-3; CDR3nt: TGTGCCAGCTGCCAATCAGGGGGACCAGATACGCAGTATTTT; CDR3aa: CASCQSGGPDTQYF
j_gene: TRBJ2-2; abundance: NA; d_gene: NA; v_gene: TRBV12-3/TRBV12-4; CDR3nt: TGTGTCAGCAGTTTTACGGTTAGAAACACCGGGGAGCTGTTTTTT; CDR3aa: CVSSFTVRNTGELFF
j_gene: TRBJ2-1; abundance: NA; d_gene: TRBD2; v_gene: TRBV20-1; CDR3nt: TGCAGTGCTAGAGATGCGGGGGGGAGCTCCTACAATGAGCAGTTCTTC; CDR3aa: CSARDAGGSSYNEQFF
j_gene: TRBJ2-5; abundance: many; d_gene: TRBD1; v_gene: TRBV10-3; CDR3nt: TGTGCCATCAGTGAATTACAGGGGTCAGGAGGAGAGACCCAGTACTTC; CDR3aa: CAISELQGSGGETQYF
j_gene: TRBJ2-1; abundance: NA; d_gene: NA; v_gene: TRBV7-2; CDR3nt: TGTGCCAGCAGCTCTCGGGCGGGTGGAAGTTATGAGCAGTTCTTC; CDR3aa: CASSSRAGGSYEQFF
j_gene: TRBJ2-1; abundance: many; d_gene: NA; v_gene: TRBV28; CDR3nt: TGTGCCAGCAGTTTATGGAGCAATGAGCAGTTCTTC; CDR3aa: CASSLWSNEQFF
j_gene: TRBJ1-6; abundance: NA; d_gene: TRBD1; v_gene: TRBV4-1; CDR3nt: TGCGCCAGCAGCCAAGTCTCGGGGACAGGGGTCTTTTATAATTCACCCCTCCACTTT; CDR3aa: CASSQVSGTGVFYNSPLHF
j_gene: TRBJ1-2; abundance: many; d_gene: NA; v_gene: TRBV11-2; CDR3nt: TGTGCCAGCAGCTTTGTGGGGGCCGGTGGCTACACCTTC; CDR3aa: CASSFVGAGGYTF
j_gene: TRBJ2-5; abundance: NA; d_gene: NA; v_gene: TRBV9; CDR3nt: TGTGCCAGCAGCGTTGGCAAGGGGATTTATCAGTACCAAGAGACCCAGTACTTC; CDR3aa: CASSVGKGIYQYQETQYF
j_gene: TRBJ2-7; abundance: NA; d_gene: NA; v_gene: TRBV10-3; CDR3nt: TGTGCCATCAGTGAAATTCGGGAAACCTACAATGAGCAGTACTTC; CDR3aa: CAISEIRETYNEQYF
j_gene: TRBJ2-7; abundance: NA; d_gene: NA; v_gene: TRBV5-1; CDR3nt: TGCGCCAGCAGCATGGAGGTGGGGTTCCCCTACGAGCAGTACTTC; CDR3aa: CASSMEVGFPYEQYF
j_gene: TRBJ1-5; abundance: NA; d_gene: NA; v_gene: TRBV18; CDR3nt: TGTGCCAGCTCACCTACGGAGGATCAGCCCCAGCATTTT; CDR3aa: CASSPTEDQPQHF
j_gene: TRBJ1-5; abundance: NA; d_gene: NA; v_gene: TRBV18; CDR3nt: TGTGCCAGCTCACAGGACGGGAGCAATCAGCCCCAGCATTTT; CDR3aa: CASSQDGSNQPQHF
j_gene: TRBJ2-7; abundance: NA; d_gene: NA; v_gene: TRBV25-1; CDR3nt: TGTGCCAGCAGTGGAAGGTGGAACTACGAGCAGTACTTC; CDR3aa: CASSGRWNYEQYF
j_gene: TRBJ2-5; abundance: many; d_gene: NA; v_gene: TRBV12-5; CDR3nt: TGTGCTAGTGGTTTGCCACCCGGAGGGAGAGCGGGAGAGACCCAGTACTTC; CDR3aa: CASGLPPGGRAGETQYF
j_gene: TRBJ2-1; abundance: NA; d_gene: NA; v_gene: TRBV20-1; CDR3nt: TGCAGTGCTAGACTCCCCCTTTCCTACAATGAGCAGTTCTTC; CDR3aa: CSARLPLSYNEQFF
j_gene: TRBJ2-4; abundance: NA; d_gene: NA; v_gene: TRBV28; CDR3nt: TGTGCCAGCAGTACCCCAGGAAGGGGGGGAAACATTCAGTACTTC; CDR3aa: CASSTPGRGGNIQYF
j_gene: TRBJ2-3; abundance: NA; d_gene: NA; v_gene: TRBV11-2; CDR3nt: TGTGCCAGCAGCCCCGGGTACGATACGCAGTATTTT; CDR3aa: CASSPGYDTQYF
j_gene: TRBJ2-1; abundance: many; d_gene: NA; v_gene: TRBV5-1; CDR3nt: TGCGCCAGCAGCTTGAATAGTGAGCAGTTCTTC; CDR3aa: CASSLNSEQFF
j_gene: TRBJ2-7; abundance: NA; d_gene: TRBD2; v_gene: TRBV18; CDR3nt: TGTGCCAGCTCACCACTCTTTAGCGGGAGGACCTCCTACGAGCAGTACTTC; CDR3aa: CASSPLFSGRTSYEQYF
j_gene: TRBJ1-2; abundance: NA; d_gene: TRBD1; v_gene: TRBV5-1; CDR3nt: TGCGCCAGCAGCCCATTTTCAGGGGGCCCGGCGGGCACCTTC; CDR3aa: CASSPFSGGPAGTF
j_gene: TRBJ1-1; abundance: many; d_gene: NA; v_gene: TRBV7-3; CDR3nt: TGTGCCAGCAGCTCGTGGAGGGGACGAACTGAAGCTTTCTTT; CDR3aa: CASSSWRGRTEAFF
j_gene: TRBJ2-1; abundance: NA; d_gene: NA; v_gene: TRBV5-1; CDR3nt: TGCGCCAGCAGTCTTTTGGGGGCCCCCCACAATGAGCAGTTCTTC; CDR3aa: CASSLLGAPHNEQFF
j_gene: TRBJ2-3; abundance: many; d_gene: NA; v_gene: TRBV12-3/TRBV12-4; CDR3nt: TGTGCCAGCAGCACAGGGATAGATACGCAGTATTTT; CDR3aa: CASSTGIDTQYF
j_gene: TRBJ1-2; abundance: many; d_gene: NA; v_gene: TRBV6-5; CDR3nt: TGTGCCAGCGCCAGCAGGGAGTGGGGGTCGGACGGCTACACCTTC; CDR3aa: CASASREWGSDGYTF
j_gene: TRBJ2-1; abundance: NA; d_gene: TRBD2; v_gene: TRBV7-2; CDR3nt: TGTGCCAGCAGCTTCCTGAGGGTAGCGGGGCGCCTCAGCTCCTACAATGAGCAGTTCTTC; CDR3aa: CASSFLRVAGRLSSYNEQFF
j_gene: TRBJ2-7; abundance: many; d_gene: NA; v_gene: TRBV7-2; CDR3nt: TGTGCCAGCAGCTCCCTTACTAGGGAGCAGTACTTC; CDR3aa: CASSSLTREQYF
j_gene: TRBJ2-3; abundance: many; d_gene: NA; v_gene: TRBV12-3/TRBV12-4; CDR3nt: TGTGCCAGCAGCCCGATGGGGAGATCAGATACGCAGTATTTT; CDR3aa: CASSPMGRSDTQYF
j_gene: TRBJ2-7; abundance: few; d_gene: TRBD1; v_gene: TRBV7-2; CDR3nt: TGTGCCAGCAGCCATGCCGGGACAGCCCCCCGCGAGCAGTACTTC; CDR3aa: CASSHAGTAPREQYF
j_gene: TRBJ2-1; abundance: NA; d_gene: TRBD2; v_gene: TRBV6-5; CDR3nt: TGTGCCAGCAGTTACTCACGCGGGAGGGGTACCAATGAGCAGTTCTTC; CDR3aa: CASSYSRGRGTNEQFF
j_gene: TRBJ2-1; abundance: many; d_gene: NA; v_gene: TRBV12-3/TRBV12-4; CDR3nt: TGTGCCAGCCTTTCTAGCAATGAGCAGTTCTTC; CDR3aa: CASLSSNEQFF
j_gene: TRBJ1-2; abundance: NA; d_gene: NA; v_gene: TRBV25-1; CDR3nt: TGTGCCAGCAGTGAACCGGGTAACGGCTATGGCTACACCTTC; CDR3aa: CASSEPGNGYGYTF
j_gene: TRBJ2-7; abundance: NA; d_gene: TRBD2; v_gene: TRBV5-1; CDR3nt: TGCGCCAGCAGCTTGGAACTAGCGGGAGGGCCCTCGGGGTACGAGCAGTACTTC; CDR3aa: CASSLELAGGPSGYEQYF
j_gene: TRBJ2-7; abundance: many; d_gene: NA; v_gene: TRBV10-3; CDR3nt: TGTGCCATCAGCCAGGAGGAGCGGTACGAGCAGTACTTC; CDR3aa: CAISQEERYEQYF
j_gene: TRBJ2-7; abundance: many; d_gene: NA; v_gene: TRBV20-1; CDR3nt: TGCAGTGCCCAGGATTTGGACATATACAGCTCCTACGAGCAGTACTTC; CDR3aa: CSAQDLDIYSSYEQYF
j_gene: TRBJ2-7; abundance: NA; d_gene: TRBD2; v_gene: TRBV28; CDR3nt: TGTGCCAGCAGTCCTTCGCGAGGCGGGAGCTACGAGCAGTACTTC; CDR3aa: CASSPSRGGSYEQYF
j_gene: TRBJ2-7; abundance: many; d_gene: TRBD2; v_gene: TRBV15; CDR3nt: TGTGCCACCAGCAGAGATTCGGCTAGCGGGAGACGGGGCGAGCAGTACTTC; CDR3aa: CATSRDSASGRRGEQYF
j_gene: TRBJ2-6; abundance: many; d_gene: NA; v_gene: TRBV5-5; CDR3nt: TGTGCCAGCAGCTTGGCAACGGGAAGCTCTGGGGCCAACGTCCTGACTTTC; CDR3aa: CASSLATGSSGANVLTF
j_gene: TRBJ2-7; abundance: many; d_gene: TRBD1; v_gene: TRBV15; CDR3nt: TGTGCCACCAGCAGAGAAGGACAGGGGGCCTCTTACGAGCAGTACTTC; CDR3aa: CATSREGQGASYEQYF
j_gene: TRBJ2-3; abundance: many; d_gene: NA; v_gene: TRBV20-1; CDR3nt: TGCAGTGCTAGTCGACTAGATAGGGGCACAGATACGCAGTATTTT; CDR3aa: CSASRLDRGTDTQYF
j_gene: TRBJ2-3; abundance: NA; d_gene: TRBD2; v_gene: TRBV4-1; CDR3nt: TGCGCCAGCAGCCAAGAAAATGTAGCGGGCTCTAGCACAGATACGCAGTATTTT; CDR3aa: CASSQENVAGSSTDTQYF
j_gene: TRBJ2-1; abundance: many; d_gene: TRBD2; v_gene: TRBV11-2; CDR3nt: TGTGCCAGCAGCCTTGGGCTAGCGGGAGTAAGTGAGCAGTTCTTC; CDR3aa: CASSLGLAGVSEQFF
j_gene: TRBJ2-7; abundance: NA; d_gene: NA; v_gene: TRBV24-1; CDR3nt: TGTGCCACCAGTGAGGGGGAATACAATGAGCAGTACTTC; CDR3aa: CATSEGEYNEQYF